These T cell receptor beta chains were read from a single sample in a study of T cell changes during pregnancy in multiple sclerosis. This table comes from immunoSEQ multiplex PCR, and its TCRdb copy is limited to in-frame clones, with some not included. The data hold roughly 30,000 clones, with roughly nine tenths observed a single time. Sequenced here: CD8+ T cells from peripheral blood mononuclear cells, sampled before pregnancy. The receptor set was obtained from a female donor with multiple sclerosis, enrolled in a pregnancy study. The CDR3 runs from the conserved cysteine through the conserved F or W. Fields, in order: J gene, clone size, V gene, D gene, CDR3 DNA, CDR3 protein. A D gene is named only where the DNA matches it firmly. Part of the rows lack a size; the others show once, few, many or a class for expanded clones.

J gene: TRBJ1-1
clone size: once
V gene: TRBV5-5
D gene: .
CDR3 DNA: TGTGCCAGCGGGCTGACGGTGGCCACTGAAGCTTTCTTT
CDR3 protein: CASGLTVATEAFF

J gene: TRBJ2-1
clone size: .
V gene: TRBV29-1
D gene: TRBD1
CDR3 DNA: TGCAGCGCCGGACAGGGTGGTGAGCAGTTCTTC
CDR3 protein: CSAGQGGEQFF

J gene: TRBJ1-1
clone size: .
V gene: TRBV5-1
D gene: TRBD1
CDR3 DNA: TGCGCCAGCAGCAGGGGGACAGGGCGAATGAACACTGAAGCTTTCTTT
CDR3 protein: CASSRGTGRMNTEAFF

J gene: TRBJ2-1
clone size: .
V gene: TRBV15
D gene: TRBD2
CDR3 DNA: TGTGCCACCAGCAGAGTAGGCGGGGGGCGCACCTACAATGAGCAGTTCTTC
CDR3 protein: CATSRVGGGRTYNEQFF

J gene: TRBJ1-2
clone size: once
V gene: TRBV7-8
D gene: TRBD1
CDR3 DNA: TGTGCCAGCAGGGGCGGCGGGACAGGCCCATTGTGGCCTAAAAATCTGGGTTACACCTTC
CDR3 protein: CASRGGGTGPLWPKNLGYTF

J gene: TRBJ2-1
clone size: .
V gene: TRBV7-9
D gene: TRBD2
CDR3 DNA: TGTGCCAGCAGCTTAGGGGAGCGGGGCCCGTTCTTC
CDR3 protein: CASSLGERGPFF

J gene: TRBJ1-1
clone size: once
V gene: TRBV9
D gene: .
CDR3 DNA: TGTGCCAGCAGCCCCCTCAGTGCGGGAAACACTGAAGCTTTCTTT
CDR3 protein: CASSPLSAGNTEAFF

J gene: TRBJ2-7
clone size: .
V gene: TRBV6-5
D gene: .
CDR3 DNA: TGTGCCAGCAGTTATTCGAGGAAGACGGTGTCCTACGAGCAGTACTTC
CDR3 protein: CASSYSRKTVSYEQYF

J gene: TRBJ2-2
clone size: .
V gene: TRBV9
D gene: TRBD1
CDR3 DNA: TGTGCCAGCACCGACATCAAAACCGGGACAGGGGGCGGGACCGGGGAGCTGTTTTTT
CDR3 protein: CASTDIKTGTGGGTGELFF

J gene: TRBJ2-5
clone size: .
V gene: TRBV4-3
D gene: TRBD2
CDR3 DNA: TGCGCCAGCAGCCAATATCTAGCGGGGGGGACCTTGTACCAAGAGACCCAGTACTTC
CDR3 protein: CASSQYLAGGTLYQETQYF

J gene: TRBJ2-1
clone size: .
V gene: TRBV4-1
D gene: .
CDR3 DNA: TGCGCCAGCAGCCAAGATCGAGGGTATCGTGAGCAGTTCTTC
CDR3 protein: CASSQDRGYREQFF

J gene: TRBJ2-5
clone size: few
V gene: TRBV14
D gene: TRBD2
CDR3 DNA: TGTGCCAGCAGCCGCGGGGGGGCGGAGACCCAGTACTTC
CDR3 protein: CASSRGGAETQYF

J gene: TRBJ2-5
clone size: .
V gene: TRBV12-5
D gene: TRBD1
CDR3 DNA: TGTGCTAGTGGACCGGGACAGGGTATAGAGACCCAGTACTTC
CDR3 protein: CASGPGQGIETQYF

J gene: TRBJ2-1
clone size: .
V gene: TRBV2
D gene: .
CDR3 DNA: TGTGCCAGCAGTTTTCGACTAGTCGGAAACAATGAGCAGTTCTTC
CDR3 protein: CASSFRLVGNNEQFF

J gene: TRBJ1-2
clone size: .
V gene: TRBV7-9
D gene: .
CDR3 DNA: TGTGCCAGCAGCACCCCGACAGAAATTGGGGCCTATGGCTACACCTTC
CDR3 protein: CASSTPTEIGAYGYTF

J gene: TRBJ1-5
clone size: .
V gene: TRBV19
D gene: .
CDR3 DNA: TGTGCCAGTAACGGACAAGGGCATCAGCCCCAGCATTTT
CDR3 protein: CASNGQGHQPQHF

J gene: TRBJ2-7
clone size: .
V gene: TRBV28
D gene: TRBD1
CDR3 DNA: TGTGCCAGCAGTTTCAGGGGGATGTACCGTTTTGCCGAGCAGTACTTC
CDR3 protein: CASSFRGMYRFAEQYF

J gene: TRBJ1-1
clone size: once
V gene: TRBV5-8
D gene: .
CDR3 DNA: TGTGCCAGCCGGGAGATGAACACTGAAGCTTTCTTT
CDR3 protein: CASREMNTEAFF

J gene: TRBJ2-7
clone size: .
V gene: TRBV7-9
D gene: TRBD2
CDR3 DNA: TGTGCCAGCAGCTTAGGCGGGGGTGTCTACGAGCAGTACTTC
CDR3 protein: CASSLGGGVYEQYF

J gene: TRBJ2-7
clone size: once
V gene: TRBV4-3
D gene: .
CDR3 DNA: TGCGCCAGCAGCCAAGAACAGTCCTTCGCAACCTACGAGCAGTACTTC
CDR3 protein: CASSQEQSFATYEQYF

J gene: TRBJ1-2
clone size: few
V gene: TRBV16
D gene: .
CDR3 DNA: TGTGCCAGCAGCCAATCTTACAGGGCTTACGGCTACACCTTC
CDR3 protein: CASSQSYRAYGYTF

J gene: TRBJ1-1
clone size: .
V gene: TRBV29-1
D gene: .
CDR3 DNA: TGCAGCGTTGGGGGAGGAGGCACTGAAGCTTTCTTT
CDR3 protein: CSVGGGGTEAFF

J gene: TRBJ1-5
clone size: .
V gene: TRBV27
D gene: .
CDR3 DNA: TGTGCCAGCAGTGGCAGAAACTCCGGGCAGCCCCAGCATTTT
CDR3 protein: CASSGRNSGQPQHF

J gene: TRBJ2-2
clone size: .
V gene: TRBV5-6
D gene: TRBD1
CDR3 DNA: TGTGCCAGCAGCTTCGGGACAGGGGTAACCGGGGAGCTGTTTTTT
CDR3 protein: CASSFGTGVTGELFF

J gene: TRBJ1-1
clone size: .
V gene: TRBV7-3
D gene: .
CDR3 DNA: TGTGCCAGCAGCCCTACGGGGGGGAACACTGAAGCTTTCTTT
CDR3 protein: CASSPTGGNTEAFF

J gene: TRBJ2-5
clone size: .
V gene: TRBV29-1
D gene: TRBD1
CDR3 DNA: TGCAGCGTTGATCGGGACAGGGGGATTGAAGAGACCCAGTACTTC
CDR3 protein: CSVDRDRGIEETQYF

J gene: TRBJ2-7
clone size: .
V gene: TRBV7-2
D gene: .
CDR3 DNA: TGTGCCAGCAGTTTCAACGAGTACTACGAGCAGTACTTC
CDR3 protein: CASSFNEYYEQYF

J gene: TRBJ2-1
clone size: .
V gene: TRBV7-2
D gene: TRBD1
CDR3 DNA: TGTGCCAGCAGCTTAGTGGACAGGAGAAGCTCCTACAATGAGCAGTTCTTC
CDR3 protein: CASSLVDRRSSYNEQFF

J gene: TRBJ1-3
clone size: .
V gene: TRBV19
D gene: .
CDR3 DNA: TGTGCCAGTATTGCCCCACAGTCCTCTGGAAACACCATATATTTT
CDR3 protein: CASIAPQSSGNTIYF

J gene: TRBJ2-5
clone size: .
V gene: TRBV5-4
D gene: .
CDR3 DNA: TGTGCCAGCAGCTTGCAAGGTCGGGGGGCCATCGAGACCCAGTACTTC
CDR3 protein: CASSLQGRGAIETQYF

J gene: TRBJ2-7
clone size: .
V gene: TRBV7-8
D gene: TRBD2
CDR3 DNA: TGTGCCAGCAGCTTCATAAGCGGGGAAATCCCCTACGAGCAGTACTTC
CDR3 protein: CASSFISGEIPYEQYF

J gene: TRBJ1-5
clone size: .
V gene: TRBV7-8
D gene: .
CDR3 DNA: TGTGCCAGCAGCTTTACAGAACGTTATCAGCCCCAGCATTTT
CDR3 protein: CASSFTERYQPQHF

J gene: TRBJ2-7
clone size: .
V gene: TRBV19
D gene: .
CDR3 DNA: TGTGCCAGTAGTATAGAGGGGGGGCCTTTCCCCGAGCAGTACTTC
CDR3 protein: CASSIEGGPFPEQYF

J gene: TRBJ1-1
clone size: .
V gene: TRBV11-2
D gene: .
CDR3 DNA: TGTGCCAGCAGCTTCGGACAATTGAACACTGAAGCTTTCTTT
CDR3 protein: CASSFGQLNTEAFF

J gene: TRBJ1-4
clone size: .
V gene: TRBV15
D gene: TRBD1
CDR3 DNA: TGTGCCACCAGCAGAAACAGGGGCCTTGTTGAAAAACTGTTTTTT
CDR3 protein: CATSRNRGLVEKLFF

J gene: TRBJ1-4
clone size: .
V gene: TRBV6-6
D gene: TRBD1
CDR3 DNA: TGTGCCAGCAGACCTGGGACAGGGGAGGCCGAAAAACTGTTTTTT
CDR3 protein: CASRPGTGEAEKLFF

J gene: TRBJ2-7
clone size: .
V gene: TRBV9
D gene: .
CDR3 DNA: TGTGCCAGCAGCGTAGAGCCATTTGCCTGGCAGTACTTC
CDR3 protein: CASSVEPFAWQYF

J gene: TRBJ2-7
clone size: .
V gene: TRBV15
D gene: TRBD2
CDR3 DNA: TGTGCCACCAGCTCAGGACTAGAGGTCTCCAACGAGCAGTACTTC
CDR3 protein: CATSSGLEVSNEQYF

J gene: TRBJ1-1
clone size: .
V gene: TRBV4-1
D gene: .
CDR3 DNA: TGCGCCAGCAGCCAAGAGGTCAGTATGAACACTGAAGCTTTCTTT
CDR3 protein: CASSQEVSMNTEAFF

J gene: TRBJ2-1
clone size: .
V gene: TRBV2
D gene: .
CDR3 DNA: TGTGCCAGCAGTCCTAATTACAATGAGCAGTTCTTC
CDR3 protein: CASSPNYNEQFF

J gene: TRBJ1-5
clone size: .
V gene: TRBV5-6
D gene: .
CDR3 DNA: TGTGCCAGCAGCTTGCAGGGTTTAATTGATCAGCCCCAGCATTTT
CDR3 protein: CASSLQGLIDQPQHF

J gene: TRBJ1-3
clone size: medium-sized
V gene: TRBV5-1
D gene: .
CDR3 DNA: TGCGCCAGCAGCTTGGGACCTTATAGCAACACCATATATTTT
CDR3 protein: CASSLGPYSNTIYF

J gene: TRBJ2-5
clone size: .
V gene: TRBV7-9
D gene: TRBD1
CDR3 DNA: TGTGCCAGCAGCTCTGGGACAGACCAAGAGACCCAGTACTTC
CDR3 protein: CASSSGTDQETQYF

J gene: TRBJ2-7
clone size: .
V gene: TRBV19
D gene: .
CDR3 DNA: TGTGCCAGTAGTATAGTGCCCGGGGAAGCCTACGAGCAGTACTTC
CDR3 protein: CASSIVPGEAYEQYF

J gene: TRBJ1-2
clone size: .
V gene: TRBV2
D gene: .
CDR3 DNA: TGTGCCAGCAGCCAAACGGGTAACTATGGCTACACCTTC
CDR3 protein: CASSQTGNYGYTF

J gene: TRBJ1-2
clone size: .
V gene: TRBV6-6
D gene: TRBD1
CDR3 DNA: TGTGCCATACTGACAGGGGGCGTTGGTGGCTACACCTTC
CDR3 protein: CAILTGGVGGYTF

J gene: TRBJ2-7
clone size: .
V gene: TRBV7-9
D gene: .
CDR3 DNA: TGTGCCAGCAGAGAAGGGGCAGGGGTGGACGAGCAGTACTTC
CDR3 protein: CASREGAGVDEQYF

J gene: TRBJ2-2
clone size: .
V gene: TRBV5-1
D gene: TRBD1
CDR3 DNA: TGCGCCAGCAGCTTGGCAGGACAGGGAATGTACACCGGGGAGCTGTTTTTT
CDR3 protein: CASSLAGQGMYTGELFF

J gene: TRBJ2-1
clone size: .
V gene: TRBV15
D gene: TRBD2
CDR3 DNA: TGTGCCACCAGCACGGGACTAGCGAGAAATGAGCAGTTCTTC
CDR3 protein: CATSTGLARNEQFF

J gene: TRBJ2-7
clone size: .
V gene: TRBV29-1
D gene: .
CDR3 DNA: TGCAGCGTTGAAGTGGTTGGGGGCCCGGGCCACGAGCAGTACTTC
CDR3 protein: CSVEVVGGPGHEQYF

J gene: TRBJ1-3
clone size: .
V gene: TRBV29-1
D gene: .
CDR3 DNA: TGCAGCGTTGACGGGTTGATCTCTGGAAACACCATATATTTT
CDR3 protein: CSVDGLISGNTIYF

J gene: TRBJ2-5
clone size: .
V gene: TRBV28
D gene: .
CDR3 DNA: TGTGCCAGCAGTTTTGTGACAGGACAAGAGACCCAGTACTTC
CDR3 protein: CASSFVTGQETQYF

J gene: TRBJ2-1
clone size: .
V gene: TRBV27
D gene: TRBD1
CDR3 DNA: TGTGCCAGCAGTTTCCCATCCGGCAGGGGGCGACTGGCTAGGCTCAATGAGCAGTTCTTC
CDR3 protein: CASSFPSGRGRLARLNEQFF

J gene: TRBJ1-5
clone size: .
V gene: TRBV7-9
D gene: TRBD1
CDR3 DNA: TGTGCCAGCAGCTTAGGCGGGAACGCAGGGGGCGGCAATCAGCCCCAGCATTTT
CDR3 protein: CASSLGGNAGGGNQPQHF

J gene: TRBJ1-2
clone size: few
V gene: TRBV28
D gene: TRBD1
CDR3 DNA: TGTGCCAGCAGTTTAAGGGCGGACAGGGTGAATGGCTACACCTTC
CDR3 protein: CASSLRADRVNGYTF

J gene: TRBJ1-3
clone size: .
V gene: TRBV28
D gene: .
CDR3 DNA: TGTGCCAGCAGTTTATGGTCCAACTCTGGAAACACCATATATTTT
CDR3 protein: CASSLWSNSGNTIYF

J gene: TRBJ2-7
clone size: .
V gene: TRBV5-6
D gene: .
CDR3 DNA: TGTGCCAGCAGCTTACAGGGTGCGGGGCAGTACTTC
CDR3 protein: CASSLQGAGQYF